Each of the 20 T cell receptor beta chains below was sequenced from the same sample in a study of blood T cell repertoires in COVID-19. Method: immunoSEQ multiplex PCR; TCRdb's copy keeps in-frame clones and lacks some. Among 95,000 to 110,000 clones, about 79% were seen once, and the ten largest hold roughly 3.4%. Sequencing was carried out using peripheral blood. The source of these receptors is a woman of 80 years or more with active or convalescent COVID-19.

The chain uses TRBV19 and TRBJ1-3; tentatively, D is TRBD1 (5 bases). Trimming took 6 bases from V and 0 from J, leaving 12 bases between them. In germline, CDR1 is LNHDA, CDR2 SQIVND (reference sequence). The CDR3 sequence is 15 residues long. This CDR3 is CASRMYRNSGNTIYF. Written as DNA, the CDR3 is TGTGCCAGTAGAATGTACAGGAACTCTGGAAACACCATATATTTT.

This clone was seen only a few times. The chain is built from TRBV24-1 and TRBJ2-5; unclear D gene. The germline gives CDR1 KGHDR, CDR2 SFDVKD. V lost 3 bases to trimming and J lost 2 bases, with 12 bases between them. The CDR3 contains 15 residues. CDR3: CATSDTQRVQETQYF. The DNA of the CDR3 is TGTGCCACCAGTGATACCCAACGAGTACAAGAGACCCAGTACTTC.

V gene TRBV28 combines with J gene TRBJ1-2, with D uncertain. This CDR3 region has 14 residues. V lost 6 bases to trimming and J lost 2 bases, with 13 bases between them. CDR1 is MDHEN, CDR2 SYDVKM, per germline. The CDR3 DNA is TGTGCCAGCAGCCAGGTTCCCAACAACTATGGCTACACCTTC. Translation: CASSQVPNNYGYTF.

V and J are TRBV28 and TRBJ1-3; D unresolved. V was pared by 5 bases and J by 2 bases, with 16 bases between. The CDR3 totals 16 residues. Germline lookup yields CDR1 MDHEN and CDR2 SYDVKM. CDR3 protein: CASSPPSLVTGNTIYF. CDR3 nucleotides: TGTGCCAGCAGTCCACCTTCCCTAGTGACTGGAAACACCATATATTTT. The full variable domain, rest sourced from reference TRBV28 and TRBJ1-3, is DVKVTQSSRYLVKRTGEKVFLECVQDMDHENMFWYRQDPGLGLRLIYFSYDVKMKEKGDIPEGYSVSREKKERFSLILESASTNQTSMYLCASSPPSLVTGNTIYFGEGSWLTVV.

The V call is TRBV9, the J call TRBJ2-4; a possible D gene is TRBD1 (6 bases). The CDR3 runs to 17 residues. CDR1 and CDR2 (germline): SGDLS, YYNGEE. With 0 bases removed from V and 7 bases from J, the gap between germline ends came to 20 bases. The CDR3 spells CASSVAASWGRNNIQYF. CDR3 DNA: TGTGCCAGCAGCGTAGCCGCGTCATGGGGGCGGAATAACATTCAGTACTTC.

CDR3 coding DNA: TGTGCCAGCAGTTCCCCGGGACACTCCATATATTTT. Protein product: CASSSPGHSIYF. This chain connects TRBV12-3 or TRBV12-4 to TRBJ1-3; a weak D match, TRBD1 (6 bases). This CDR3 contains 12 residues. Trimming took 4 bases from V and 11 from J, leaving 12 bases between them.

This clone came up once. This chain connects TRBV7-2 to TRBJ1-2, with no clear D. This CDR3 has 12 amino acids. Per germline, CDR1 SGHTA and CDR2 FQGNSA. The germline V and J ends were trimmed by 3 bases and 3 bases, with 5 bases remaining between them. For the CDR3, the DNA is TGTGCCAGCAGCTTTACGGACTATGGCTACACCTTC. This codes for CASSFTDYGYTF.

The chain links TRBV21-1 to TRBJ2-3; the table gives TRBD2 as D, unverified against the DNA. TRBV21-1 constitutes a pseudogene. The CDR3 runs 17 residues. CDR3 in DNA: TGTGCCAGCAGCCTCCTACGGACTAGCTACAAAACAGATACGCAGTATTTT. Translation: CASSLLRTSYKTDTQYF.

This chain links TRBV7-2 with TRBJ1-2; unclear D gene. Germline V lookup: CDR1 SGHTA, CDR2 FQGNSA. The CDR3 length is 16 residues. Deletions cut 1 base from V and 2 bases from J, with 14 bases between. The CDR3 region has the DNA TGTGCCAGCAGCTTAGGAGTCGCGGGCTTGAACTATGGCTACACCTTC. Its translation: CASSLGVAGLNYGYTF.

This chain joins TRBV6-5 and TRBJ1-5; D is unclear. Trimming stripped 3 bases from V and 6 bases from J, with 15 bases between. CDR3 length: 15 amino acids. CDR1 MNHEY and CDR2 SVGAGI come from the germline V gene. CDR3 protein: CASSYSGSLTQPQHF. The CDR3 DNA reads TGTGCCAGCAGTTATTCGGGTTCGTTGACTCAGCCCCAGCATTTT.

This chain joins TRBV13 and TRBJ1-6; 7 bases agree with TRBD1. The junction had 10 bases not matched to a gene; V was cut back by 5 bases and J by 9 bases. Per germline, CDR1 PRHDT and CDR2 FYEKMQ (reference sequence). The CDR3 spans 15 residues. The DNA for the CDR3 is TGTGCCAGCAGCCCCAGACAGGGAGTCGCTTCACCCCTCCACTTT. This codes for CASSPRQGVASPLHF.

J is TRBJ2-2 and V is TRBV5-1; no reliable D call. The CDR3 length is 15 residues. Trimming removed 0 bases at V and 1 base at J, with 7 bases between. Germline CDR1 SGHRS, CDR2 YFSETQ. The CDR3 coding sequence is TGCGCCAGCAGCTTGGCAGAAAAGAACACCGGGGAGCTGTTTTTT. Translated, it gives CASSLAEKNTGELFF.

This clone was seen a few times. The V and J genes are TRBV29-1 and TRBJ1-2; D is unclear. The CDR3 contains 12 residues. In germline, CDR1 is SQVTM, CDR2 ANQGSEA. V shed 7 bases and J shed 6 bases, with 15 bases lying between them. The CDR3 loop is CSADPASDGYTF. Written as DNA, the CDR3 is TGCAGCGCAGATCCTGCCTCGGATGGCTACACCTTC.

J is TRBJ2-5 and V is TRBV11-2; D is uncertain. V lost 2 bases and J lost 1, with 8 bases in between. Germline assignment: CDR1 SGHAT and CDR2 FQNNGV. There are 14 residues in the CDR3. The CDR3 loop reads CASSLFPLQETQYF. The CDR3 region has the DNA TGTGCCAGCAGCTTATTCCCCCTCCAAGAGACCCAGTACTTC.

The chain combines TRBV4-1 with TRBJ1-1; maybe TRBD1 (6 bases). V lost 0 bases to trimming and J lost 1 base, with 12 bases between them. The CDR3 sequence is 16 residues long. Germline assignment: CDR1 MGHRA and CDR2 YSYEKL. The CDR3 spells CASSQDDQGWNTEAFF. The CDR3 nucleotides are TGCGCCAGCAGCCAAGATGACCAGGGGTGGAACACTGAAGCTTTCTTT.

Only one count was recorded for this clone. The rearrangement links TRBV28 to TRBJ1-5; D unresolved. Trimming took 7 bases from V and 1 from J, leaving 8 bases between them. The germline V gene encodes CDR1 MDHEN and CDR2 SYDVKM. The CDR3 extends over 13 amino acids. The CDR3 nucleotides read TGTGCCAGCAAGAGGTGGAGCAATCAGCCCCAGCATTTT. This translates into CASKRWSNQPQHF.

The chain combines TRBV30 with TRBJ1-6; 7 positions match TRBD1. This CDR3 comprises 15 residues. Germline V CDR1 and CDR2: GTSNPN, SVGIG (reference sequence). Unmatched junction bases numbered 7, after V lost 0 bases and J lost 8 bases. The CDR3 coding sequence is TGTGCCTGGAGTGTACGAACAGGGGCCCATTCACCCCTCCACTTT. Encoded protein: CAWSVRTGAHSPLHF.

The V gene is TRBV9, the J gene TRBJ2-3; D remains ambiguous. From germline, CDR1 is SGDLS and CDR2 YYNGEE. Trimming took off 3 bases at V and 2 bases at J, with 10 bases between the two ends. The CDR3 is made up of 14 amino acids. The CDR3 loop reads CASSATYYTDTQYF. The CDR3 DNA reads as TGTGCCAGCAGCGCCACTTACTACACAGATACGCAGTATTTT.

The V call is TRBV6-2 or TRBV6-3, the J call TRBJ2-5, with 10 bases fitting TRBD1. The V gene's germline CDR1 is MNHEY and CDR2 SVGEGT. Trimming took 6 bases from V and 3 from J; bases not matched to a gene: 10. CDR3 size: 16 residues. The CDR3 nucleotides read TGTGCCAGCAGCGCCGACCTGGGGACAGGGGAAGAGACCCAGTACTTC. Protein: CASSADLGTGEETQYF.

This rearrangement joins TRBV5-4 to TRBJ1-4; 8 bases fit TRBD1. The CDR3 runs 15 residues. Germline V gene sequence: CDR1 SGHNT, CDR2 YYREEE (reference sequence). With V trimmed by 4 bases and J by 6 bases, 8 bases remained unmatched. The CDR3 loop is CASSPGGTGHEKLFF. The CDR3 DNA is TGTGCCAGCAGCCCCGGAGGGACAGGTCATGAAAAACTGTTTTTT.